These 32 T cell receptor beta chains came from one sample sequenced in a study of T cell responses to AZD1222 COVID-19 vaccine. Profiled with immunoSEQ multiplex PCR; TCRdb holds only in-frame clones, not every one. Of over 120,000 clones listed, approximately 89% are singletons. Sequences were derived from peripheral blood, sampled 28 days after the second AZD1222 dose. Source of these receptors: an adult who received the AZD1222 COVID-19 vaccine.

The chain couples TRBV6-5 to TRBJ1-2; D perhaps matches TRBD1 (6 bases). V lost 2 bases to trimming and J lost 2 bases, with 9 bases between them. The CDR3 has 14 residues. Germline CDR1 and CDR2: MNHEY and SVGAGI. The DNA of the CDR3 is TGTGCCAGCAGTTACGGCAGGGGAAACTATGGCTACACCTTC. This encodes CASSYGRGNYGYTF.

J is TRBJ1-2 and V is TRBV12-5, with no clear D. Trimming removed 0 bases at V and 0 bases at J, with 11 bases between. Per the germline V gene, CDR1 is LGHNT and CDR2 is FRNRAP. The CDR3 sequence is 16 residues long. The CDR3 DNA sequence: TGTGCTAGTGGTTTGGTATATAGCGGCCCTAACTATGGCTACACCTTC. Translation: CASGLVYSGPNYGYTF.

The CDR3 coding sequence is TGTGCCTGGAGTAGAGGACAGGGGGGCACCGGGGAGCTGTTTTTT. Translated, it gives CAWSRGQGGTGELFF. The chain combines TRBV30 with TRBJ2-2, with TRBD1 identical over 10 bases. The CDR3 has 15 amino acids. V trimming: 2 bases; J trimming: 4 bases; junction bases outside the gene matches: 4. The germline V gene encodes CDR1 GTSNPN and CDR2 SVGIG (reference sequence).

V usage is TRBV27 and J usage is TRBJ2-7; tentative D call: TRBD1 (5 bases). Trimming shortened V by 2 bases and J by 1 base, and 6 bases separated the two germline ends. The CDR3 consists of 13 residues. CDR1 and CDR2 (germline): MNHEY, SMNVEV (reference sequence). The CDR3 sequence is CASSLQGSYEQYF. DNA for the CDR3: TGTGCCAGCAGTTTACAGGGTTCCTACGAGCAGTACTTC.

This sequence joins TRBV12-5 and TRBJ1-6; 9 bases line up with TRBD1. The CDR3 extends over 17 amino acids. Germline CDR1 LGHNT, CDR2 FRNRAP. The trim removed 6 bases at V and 3 bases at J, leaving 9 bases unmatched. The CDR3 coding sequence is TGTGCTAGTGGCGGGACAGGGCAATGTTTCTATAATTCACCCCTCCACTTT. Encoded protein: CASGGTGQCFYNSPLHF. Looking up the rest from reference TRBV12-5 and TRBJ1-6 gives the full variable domain: DARVTQTPRHKVTEMGQEVTMRCQPILGHNTVFWYRQTMMQGLELLAYFRNRAPLDDSGMPKDRFSAEMPDATLATLKIQPSEPRDSAVYFCASGGTGQCFYNSPLHFGNGTRLTVT.

The J gene is TRBJ1-2, the V gene TRBV30; D uncertain. Germline loops: CDR1 GTSNPN, CDR2 SVGIG (reference sequence). Trimming took off 7 bases at V and 8 bases at J, with 17 bases between the two ends. The CDR3 consists of 12 residues. Written as DNA, the CDR3 is TGTGCCTCCGAAATCGCAGGTCGGGGCTACACCTTC. This codes for CASEIAGRGYTF.

The genes are TRBV2 and TRBJ2-6, with TRBD1 as a possible D gene (5 bases). CDR3 length: 17 residues. The V gene's germline CDR1 is SNHLY and CDR2 FYNNEI. V was cut by 1 base and J by 8 bases, with 18 bases left in between. CDR3 nucleotide sequence: TGTGCCAGCAGTGAAGTGGCTGGGCAGGGTTGGTCCAACGTCCTGACTTTC. It translates to CASSEVAGQGWSNVLTF.

In DNA form, the CDR3 reads TGCAGCGTCGTCTCGGGGACCTCCTACGAGCAGTACTTC. Its protein is CSVVSGTSYEQYF. The V gene is TRBV29-1, the J gene TRBJ2-7; D may correspond to TRBD1 or TRBD2 (5 bases each). This CDR3 contains 13 residues. The V gene lost 6 bases and the J gene lost 0 bases, with 12 bases spanning the gap. Germline V gene sequence: CDR1 SQVTM, CDR2 ANQGSEA.

V usage is TRBV7-2 and J usage is TRBJ2-7; D might be TRBD1 (7 bases). V lost 5 bases, J lost 7 bases, and 27 bases lay in between. The germline CDR1 and CDR2 sequences are SGHTA and FQGNSA. This CDR3 comprises 17 residues. This CDR3 reads CASSQGGRAPSLSEQYF. The CDR3 DNA reads as TGTGCCAGCAGCCAGGGGGGTAGGGCTCCCTCCTTGAGTGAGCAGTACTTC.

The rearrangement uses TRBV28 and TRBJ2-2; TRBD1 matches at 8 bases. Germline loops: CDR1 MDHEN, CDR2 SYDVKM. Germline trimming cut 5 bases from V and 4 bases from J; bases unmatched to any gene: 6. CDR3 length: 15 residues. The CDR3 DNA reads as TGTGCCAGCAGTGGGCAGGGGGCCGGCACCGGGGAGCTGTTTTTT. Translation gives CASSGQGAGTGELFF.

The chain links TRBV6-5 to TRBJ1-2, with D possibly being TRBD1 (5 bases). The germline gives CDR1 MNHEY, CDR2 SVGAGI. Trimming took 2 bases from V and 0 from J, leaving 10 bases between them. This CDR3 has 15 residues. The CDR3 protein is CASSYRGDSNYGYTF. In nucleotides, the CDR3 is TGTGCCAGCAGTTACCGGGGGGACTCTAACTATGGCTACACCTTC.

CDR3 DNA: TGTGCTAGTGGAGATAGCAATCAGCCCCAGCATTTT. Translation gives CASGDSNQPQHF. The chain employs TRBV12-5 and TRBJ1-5; D gene ambiguous. There are 12 residues in the CDR3. CDR1 and CDR2 from the germline V gene are LGHNT and FRNRAP. V was cut by 6 bases and J by 0 bases, with 3 bases left in between.

V is TRBV18 and J is TRBJ1-1, with D maybe TRBD1 (5 bases). CDR1 and CDR2 (germline): KGHSH, LQKENI. Trimming took off 6 bases at V and 3 bases at J, with 11 bases between the two ends. The CDR3 runs 13 residues. The CDR3 loop reads CASSSGLDTEAFF. CDR3 coding DNA: TGTGCCAGCTCGTCAGGGCTGGACACTGAAGCTTTCTTT.

The rearrangement uses TRBV6-5 and TRBJ2-7; no clear D. This CDR3 has 15 residues. Trimming removed 6 bases from V and 4 bases from J, with 19 bases in between. The germline gives CDR1 MNHEY, CDR2 SVGAGI. The CDR3 DNA reads as TGTGCCAGCAGGGTACATTCTCAAGGTGGATACGAGCAGTACTTC. Protein sequence: CASRVHSQGGYEQYF.

This chain's CDR3 is CAIRQGASTGELFF. Here the CDR3 DNA reads TGTGCCATCAGACAGGGGGCGAGCACCGGGGAGCTGTTTTTT. This chain uses TRBV10-3 with TRBJ2-2, with 9 bases identical to TRBD1. V was clipped by 6 bases and J by 4 bases; unmatched bases: 3. Germline-derived CDR1 and CDR2 are ENHRY and SYGVKD. The CDR3 is made up of 14 amino acids.

The chain recombines TRBV6-5 with TRBJ1-2, with 7 bases aligning to TRBD1. The CDR3 extends over 14 amino acids. CDR1 and CDR2 from the germline V gene are MNHEY and SVGAGI. V dropped 6 bases and J dropped 4; count of bases not matched to a gene: 8. This chain's CDR3 is CASRRDRLSYGYTF. For the CDR3, the DNA is TGTGCCAGCAGACGGGACAGACTATCCTATGGCTACACCTTC.

The chain carries TRBV27 and TRBJ1-1, with no clear D. The CDR3 loop spans 15 amino acids. Trimming took off 1 base at V and 5 bases at J, with 14 bases between the two ends. Germline V CDR1 and CDR2: MNHEY, SMNVEV (reference sequence). The CDR3 DNA reads as TGTGCCAGCAGTTTATTAGGCGGTAAAGGAACTGAAGCTTTCTTT. The encoded protein is CASSLLGGKGTEAFF.

CDR3 amino acids: CASSESQGKGSPLHF. CDR3 sequence (DNA): TGTGCCAGCAGTGAATCCCAGGGGAAGGGTTCACCCCTCCACTTT. The chain couples TRBV25-1 to TRBJ1-6; D possibly corresponds to TRBD1 (6 bases). The CDR3 totals 15 residues. Looked up from germline, CDR1 is MGHDK and CDR2 is SYGVNS. V lost 1 base, J lost 9 bases, and 13 bases lay in between.

V usage is TRBV2 and J usage is TRBJ1-3; no definite D call. CDR1 is SNHLY, CDR2 FYNNEI, per germline. V lost 4 bases to trimming and J lost 6 bases, with 7 bases between them. The CDR3 covers 12 residues. The CDR3 here is CASSGDVNTIYF. CDR3 nucleotides: TGTGCCAGCAGTGGAGACGTAAACACCATATATTTT.

The gene calls are TRBV2 and TRBJ1-3; no definite D call. The CDR3 loop spans 15 amino acids. Germline-derived CDR1 and CDR2 are SNHLY and FYNNEI. V gave up 5 bases and J gave up 1 base, with 12 bases separating them. CDR3 in amino acids: CASSLGLTSGNTIYF. CDR3 nucleotides: TGTGCCAGCAGTCTTGGACTGACTTCTGGAAACACCATATATTTT.

The V gene is TRBV11-2, the J gene TRBJ1-1; D remains ambiguous. CDR3 length: 13 residues. Germline CDR1 is SGHAT and CDR2 is FQNNGV. The germline V and J ends were trimmed by 5 bases and 1 base, with 8 bases remaining between them. CDR3 amino acids: CASSQPGNTEAFF. CDR3 nucleotides: TGTGCCAGCAGCCAACCTGGGAACACTGAAGCTTTCTTT.

The chain has TRBV4-3 and TRBJ2-2; TRBD2 aligns across 11 bases. Germline V CDR1 and CDR2: LGHNA, YSLEER. The CDR3 has 16 residues. The trim removed 3 bases at V and 3 bases at J, leaving 3 bases unmatched. CDR3 nucleotides: TGCGCCAGCAGCCACGGGACTAGCGGAGACACCGGGGAGCTGTTTTTT. Protein: CASSHGTSGDTGELFF.

The chain carries TRBV30 and TRBJ2-7, with 14 bases fitting TRBD2. Trimming at V came to 0 bases and at J to 3 bases, leaving 13 bases not matched to a gene. CDR3 length: 19 residues. From germline, CDR1 is GTSNPN and CDR2 SVGIG (reference sequence). In nucleotides, the CDR3 is TGTGCCTGGAGTGTAGGAAGGACTAGCGGGAGGAGGGTGATCTACGAGCAGTACTTC. Translation gives CAWSVGRTSGRRVIYEQYF. The full variable domain, with the rest looked up from reference TRBV30 and TRBJ2-7, is SQTIHQWPATLVQPVGSPLSLECTVEGTSNPNLYWYRQAAGRGLQLLFYSVGIGQISSEVPQNLSASRPQDRQFILSSKKLLLSDSGFYLCAWSVGRTSGRRVIYEQYFGPGTRLTVT.

This clone appeared a single time. This chain uses TRBV18 with TRBJ2-1, with D uncertain. Germline CDR1 is KGHSH and CDR2 is LQKENI. CDR3 length equals 16 residues. Trimming pared 3 bases from V and 0 bases from J, leaving 12 bases between. CDR3 region: CASSPSMAGSYNEQFF. The CDR3 DNA sequence: TGTGCCAGCTCACCCTCCATGGCAGGCTCCTACAATGAGCAGTTCTTC.

The rearrangement joins TRBV7-8 to TRBJ2-1, with D perhaps matching TRBD2 (5 bases). Germline assignment: CDR1 SGHVS and CDR2 FQNEAQ. The ends were cut back, 2 bases at V and 1 base at J, with 12 bases in the middle. The CDR3 totals 16 residues. Here the CDR3 reads CASSLRRPVSYNEQFF. Here the CDR3 DNA reads TGTGCCAGCAGCTTAAGGAGGCCCGTTTCCTACAATGAGCAGTTCTTC. Combining the CDR3 with reference TRBV7-8 and TRBJ2-1 gives the whole variable domain GAGVSQSPRYKVAKRGQDVALRCDPISGHVSLFWYQQALGQGPEFLTYFQNEAQLDKSGLPSDRFFAERPEGSVSTLKIQRTQQEDSAVYLCASSLRRPVSYNEQFFGPGTRLTVL.

V usage is TRBV2 and J usage is TRBJ2-7; 8 bases map to TRBD2. This CDR3 is built from 14 residues. Germline V gives CDR1 SNHLY, CDR2 FYNNEI. Trimming took 5 bases from V and 9 from J; bases not matched to a gene: 12. In DNA form, the CDR3 reads TGTGCCAGCAGTACCGGGACTAGTCTAGGAAGGCAGTACTTC. Translated: CASSTGTSLGRQYF.

The CDR3 region is CASYRGQGLTEAFF. The CDR3 DNA is TGTGCCAGTTACAGAGGACAGGGCCTTACTGAAGCTTTCTTT. V is TRBV28 and J is TRBJ1-1, with TRBD1 matching over 8 bases. Trimming took 9 bases from V and 5 from J; bases not matched to a gene: 11. This CDR3 comprises 14 residues. In germline, CDR1 is MDHEN, CDR2 SYDVKM. Drawing the rest from reference TRBV28 and TRBJ1-1, the complete variable domain is DVKVTQSSRYLVKRTGEKVFLECVQDMDHENMFWYRQDPGLGLRLIYFSYDVKMKEKGDIPEGYSVSREKKERFSLILESASTNQTSMYLCASYRGQGLTEAFFGQGTRLTVV.

This sequence joins TRBV30 and TRBJ1-4; D unresolved. This CDR3 region has 12 residues. V was pared by 0 bases and J by 8 bases, with 7 bases between. The germline V gene encodes CDR1 GTSNPN and CDR2 SVGIG (reference sequence). The CDR3 loop reads CAWSVNSEKLFF. As DNA, the CDR3 is TGTGCCTGGAGTGTAAATTCGGAAAAACTGTTTTTT. The complete variable domain, with remaining parts taken from reference TRBV30 and TRBJ1-4, reads SQTIHQWPATLVQPVGSPLSLECTVEGTSNPNLYWYRQAAGRGLQLLFYSVGIGQISSEVPQNLSASRPQDRQFILSSKKLLLSDSGFYLCAWSVNSEKLFFGSGTQLSVL.

The rearrangement uses TRBV7-9 and TRBJ2-5; D unresolved. This CDR3 has 14 amino acids. Germline assignment: CDR1 SEHNR and CDR2 FQNEAQ (reference sequence). Trimming took 5 bases from V and 3 from J, leaving 13 bases between them. Here the CDR3 reads CASSPTTTKETQYF. The CDR3 DNA reads TGTGCCAGCAGCCCGACAACGACGAAAGAGACCCAGTACTTC.

The chain recombines TRBV7-3 with TRBJ2-2; D may be TRBD1 (5 bases). The length of the CDR3 is 18 residues. Trimming took off 4 bases at V and 6 bases at J, with 24 bases between the two ends. Germline values: CDR1 SGHTA, CDR2 FQGTGA. This CDR3 is CASSSPVMGPVQSGELFF. DNA for the CDR3: TGTGCCAGCAGCTCCCCCGTGATGGGGCCTGTTCAGTCCGGGGAGCTGTTTTTT.

The gene calls are TRBV20-1 and TRBJ1-2; D ambiguous. The CDR3 loop spans 11 amino acids. Per the germline V gene, CDR1 is DFQATT and CDR2 is SNEGSKA (reference sequence). The V end was cut by 5 bases, the J end by 8 bases, with 12 bases between. DNA of the CDR3: TGCAGTGCTCGTCGGCCGGGGGGCTACACCTTC. This sequence encodes CSARRPGGYTF.

The V and J genes are TRBV25-1 and TRBJ2-1, with 9 bases matching TRBD1. Germline-derived CDR1 and CDR2 are MGHDK and SYGVNS. CDR3 length equals 16 residues. The J segment lost 0 bases and the V segment lost 5 bases, leaving 5 bases of the junction unmatched. The CDR3 sequence: CASSPWTGASYNEQFF. DNA of the CDR3: TGTGCCAGCAGTCCCTGGACAGGGGCCTCCTACAATGAGCAGTTCTTC. Drawing the rest from reference TRBV25-1 and TRBJ2-1, the complete variable domain is EADIYQTPRYLVIGTGKKITLECSQTMGHDKMYWYQQDPGMELHLIHYSYGVNSTEKGDLSSESTVSRIRTEHFPLTLESARPSHTSQYLCASSPWTGASYNEQFFGPGTRLTVL.